This T cell receptor (beta chain) was sequenced in a study of shared clonotypes between healthy human individuals. Study-level points and caveats: An expected dependence of interdonor clonotype sharing on sequencing depth was noted. A few donors showed sharing of approximately 5% of naive CD4 clonotypes. Sample collection involved blood only; tissue repertoires are likely different.

This clone was seen a few times. Its target is not known. This CDR3 comprises 14 residues. V shed 3 bases and J 2 bases; nucleotides not matched to a gene: 1. Germline CDR1 is LNHNV and CDR2 is YYDKDF (reference sequence). Genomic DNA (from each subset) was split evenly across several immunoSEQ plates. Sequencing used immunoSEQ multiplex PCR; TCRdb keeps in-frame clones, though not all of them. The repertoire holds almost 700,000 clones, with about 91% as singletons. CD45RO-negative CD8 cells positively selected for CCR7 made up the naive population, which excluded terminally differentiated effector memory CD45RA+ cells.

This TCR derives from a young man in good health. This chain joins TRBV15 and TRBJ1-2; 9 bases line up with TRBD1. The sequencing sample was made of naive CD8+ T cells sorted from blood. The CDR3 protein is CATSSGTGNYGYTF. The CDR3 nucleotides are TGTGCCACCAGCAGCGGGACAGGGAACTATGGCTACACCTTC. Together with reference TRBV15 and TRBJ1-2, the CDR3 gives the full variable domain: DAMVIQNPRYQVTQFGKPVTLSCSQTLNHNVMYWYQQKSSQAPKLLFHYYDKDFNNEADTPDNFQSRRPNTSFCFLDIRSPGLGDTAMYLCATSSGTGNYGYTFGSGTRLTVV.